This T cell receptor (beta chain) came from a study of technical replicates of blood from a few donors. The germline V gene has CDR1 LNHDA and CDR2 SQIVND (reference sequence). The CDR3 has 16 amino acids. The J segment lost 1 base and the V segment lost 5 bases, leaving 8 bases of the junction unmatched. Data came from immunoSEQ multiplex PCR; TCRdb stores just in-frame clones and leaves some out. The sample shows around 16,000 clones, roughly 86% of them seen only once. This clone was seen once. Sequences were obtained from PBMCs. This receptor was obtained from a human donor in good health. The chain carries TRBV19 and TRBJ1-3; the match to TRBD1 covers 7 bases. The CDR3, as DNA: TGTGCCAGTAGTCTCCGGGACAGCTTATCTGGAAACACCATATATTTT. The encoded protein is CASSLRDSLSGNTIYF.